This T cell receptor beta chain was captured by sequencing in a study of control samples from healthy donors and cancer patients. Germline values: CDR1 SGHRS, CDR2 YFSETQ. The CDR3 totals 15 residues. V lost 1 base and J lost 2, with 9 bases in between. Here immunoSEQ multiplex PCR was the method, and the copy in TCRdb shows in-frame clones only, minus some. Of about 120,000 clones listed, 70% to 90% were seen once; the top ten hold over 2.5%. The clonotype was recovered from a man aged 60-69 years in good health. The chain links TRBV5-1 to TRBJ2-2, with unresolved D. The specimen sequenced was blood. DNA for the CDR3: TGCGCCAGCAGCTTGTTTAGGGAAAACACCGGGGAGCTGTTTTTT. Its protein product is CASSLFRENTGELFF.